Listed below are T cell receptor beta chains from one sample, sequenced in a study of vaccination and CD4 T cells after COVID-19. These receptors' targets are unknown. A single record per CDR3 protein comes from TCRdb applying MiXCR to the PCR reads. The sample includes 14,000 or so distinct CDR3 sequences, about 50% of them seen just once. Sample: CD4+ T cells from blood, cultured in vitro, taken before SARS-CoV-2 vaccination. Receptors originate from a human donor who had recovered from COVID-19. CDR3s include the opening cysteine and the closing phenylalanine or tryptophan. A D gene is named only where the DNA matches it firmly. Size is omitted from some rows. Given values are once, few, many or a class for expanded clones.

size	D	V	J	DNA	CDR3
-	-	TRBV11-2	TRBJ1-2	TGTGCCAGCAGCGAGAGGGAATTCGGCTACACCTTC	CASSEREFGYTF
-	-	TRBV5-1	TRBJ2-3	TGCGCCAGCAGCTTAACGGTCGGGAGCGCAGATACGCAGTATTTT	CASSLTVGSADTQYF
-	-	TRBV20-1	TRBJ2-3	TGCAGTGCTAGGGCTACAGATACGCAGTATTTT	CSARATDTQYF
few	TRBD2	TRBV20-1	TRBJ2-3	TGCAGTGCGATACCTACCATAGCGGGAGTATTAGATACGCAGTATTTT	CSAIPTIAGVLDTQYF
-	-	TRBV18	TRBJ2-7	TGTGCCAGCTCACCGGATGGGGGGACCTACGAGCAGTACTTC	CASSPDGGTYEQYF
few	TRBD1	TRBV6-2/TRBV6-3	TRBJ1-2	TGTGCCAGCAGCCGACAGGGGAACTATGGCTACACCTTC	CASSRQGNYGYTF
-	TRBD2	TRBV20-1	TRBJ2-5	TGCAGTGCTGACGTGCTAGCGGGACAAGAGACCCAGTACTTC	CSADVLAGQETQYF
-	-	TRBV4-2	TRBJ1-5	TGTGCCAGCAGCCAAGAAGGGACCCTTCAGCCCCAGCATTTT	CASSQEGTLQPQHF
medium-sized	TRBD1	TRBV28	TRBJ1-5	TGTGCCAGCAGTTACGATTGGACAGGCGGGGAACCCCAGCATTTT	CASSYDWTGGEPQHF
-	TRBD2	TRBV19	TRBJ2-1	TGTGCCAGTAGTATAGGCAGCGGGAGGATTCATGAGCAGTTCTTC	CASSIGSGRIHEQFF
few	TRBD1	TRBV28	TRBJ1-5	TGTGCCAGCAGCAACTTGGCCATCGGACAGGGAAGGCCCCAGCATTTT	CASSNLAIGQGRPQHF
-	-	TRBV6-1	TRBJ1-2	TGTGCCAGCAGTGAAAGGGGGGACTATGGCTACACCTTC	CASSERGDYGYTF
-	-	TRBV7-2	TRBJ2-5	TGTGCCAGCAGCCCAGACCGGGAGACCCAGTACTTC	CASSPDRETQYF
-	-	TRBV20-1	TRBJ1-1	TGCAGTGCCCTGCCGGCGCAGAGTGAAGCTTTCTTT	CSALPAQSEAFF
-	-	TRBV29-1	TRBJ1-2	TGCAGCGTCCATAGCGGTGTTGACAATAGTGGCTACACCTTC	CSVHSGVDNSGYTF
-	-	TRBV20-1	TRBJ1-1	TGCAGTGCTAGAGATTCCCACAGGGCGAACACTGAAGCTTTCTTT	CSARDSHRANTEAFF
few	-	TRBV7-9	TRBJ2-2	TGTGCCAGCAGCTACTACATAGCGGTGACGACACCCGCAACGAACACCGGGGAGCTGTTTTTT	CASSYYIAVTTPATNTGELFF
few	-	TRBV20-1	TRBJ1-1	TGCAGTGCTAGAGTTAACACTGAAGCTTTCTTT	CSARVNTEAFF
-	-	TRBV19	TRBJ1-5	TGTGCCAGTAGTTCAAGCTCGGGACTGCTCAATCAGCCCCAGCATTTT	CASSSSSGLLNQPQHF
-	TRBD2	TRBV24-1	TRBJ2-1	TGTGCCACCAGTACCCCGATGACTAGCGGGAGTAATGAGCAGTTCTTC	CATSTPMTSGSNEQFF
few	TRBD1	TRBV27	TRBJ2-1	TGTGCCAGCAGTCCCGGGACAGGGGTACCCTACAATGAGCAGTTCTTC	CASSPGTGVPYNEQFF
-	TRBD2	TRBV7-2	TRBJ2-6	TGTGCCAGCAGCTTCAGCGGGGGCAGCTCTGGGGCCAACGTCCTGACTTTC	CASSFSGGSSGANVLTF
few	-	TRBV15	TRBJ1-1	TGTGCCACCAGTAGGACAGTGAACACTGAAGCTTTCTTT	CATSRTVNTEAFF
-	-	TRBV30	TRBJ1-2	TGTGCCTGGAACCTCCCCCCGGGATCTGGCTACACCTTC	CAWNLPPGSGYTF
few	-	TRBV20-1	TRBJ1-6	TGCAGTGTTGGAGGGCTCACTAATTCACCCCTCCACTTT	CSVGGLTNSPLHF
-	TRBD1	TRBV30	TRBJ2-7	TGTGCCTGGAGGGACAGGAGCTCCTACGAGCAGTACTTC	CAWRDRSSYEQYF